This is a list of T cell receptor beta chains from one sample in a study of technical replicates of blood from a handful of donors. Sequenced by immunoSEQ multiplex PCR; TCRdb stores in-frame clones only, minus some. Among tens of thousands of clones listed, around nine tenths were seen once. Material: T cells isolated from PBMCs. The receptors shown here come from a human donor in good health. The CDR3 runs from the conserved cysteine through the conserved F or W. Fields, in order: D gene, J gene, V gene, CDR3 protein. D genes are given only for firm matches.

d_call: TRBD1
j_call: TRBJ2-1
v_call: TRBV19
cdr3_aa: CATWTGYEQFF

d_call: TRBD1
j_call: TRBJ1-2
v_call: TRBV5-1
cdr3_aa: CASSPTPPGQKNYGYTF

d_call: TRBD1
j_call: TRBJ2-3
v_call: TRBV5-8
cdr3_aa: CASTLSGGFTDTQYF

d_call: -
j_call: TRBJ2-7
v_call: TRBV21-1
cdr3_aa: CASSKKDRGTYEQYF

d_call: TRBD1
j_call: TRBJ1-1
v_call: TRBV6-5
cdr3_aa: CASSKGTGQAFF

d_call: TRBD1
j_call: TRBJ2-7
v_call: TRBV18
cdr3_aa: CASSPPDRESYEQYF

d_call: -
j_call: TRBJ1-1
v_call: TRBV13
cdr3_aa: CASSTIAGTRNTEAFF

d_call: TRBD2
j_call: TRBJ2-1
v_call: TRBV10-3
cdr3_aa: CAISLAGELDEQFF

d_call: TRBD2
j_call: TRBJ2-5
v_call: TRBV5-1
cdr3_aa: CASSSGLADFGETQYF

d_call: -
j_call: TRBJ1-1
v_call: TRBV30
cdr3_aa: CARTVMNTEAFF

d_call: -
j_call: TRBJ1-5
v_call: TRBV27
cdr3_aa: CASSLGEDQPQHF

d_call: -
j_call: TRBJ2-7
v_call: TRBV19
cdr3_aa: CASSIRGQGYEQYF

d_call: TRBD1
j_call: TRBJ2-7
v_call: TRBV4-1
cdr3_aa: CASSQDRGPNEQYF

d_call: TRBD2
j_call: TRBJ2-7
v_call: TRBV29-1
cdr3_aa: CSVEKTSGYEQYF

d_call: TRBD1
j_call: TRBJ1-4
v_call: TRBV6-1
cdr3_aa: CASRGQGEKLFF

d_call: TRBD2
j_call: TRBJ2-1
v_call: TRBV6-1
cdr3_aa: CASSVAGVKYNEQFF

d_call: TRBD2
j_call: TRBJ2-7
v_call: TRBV9
cdr3_aa: CASSDRPGTRTYEQYF

d_call: -
j_call: TRBJ2-2
v_call: TRBV30
cdr3_aa: CAWGEQVDTGELFF

d_call: TRBD1
j_call: TRBJ1-4
v_call: TRBV18
cdr3_aa: CASSPQPGQAVEKLFF

d_call: TRBD1
j_call: TRBJ2-5
v_call: TRBV7-6
cdr3_aa: CASSFPGTGQETQYF

d_call: -
j_call: TRBJ2-3
v_call: TRBV7-8
cdr3_aa: CASSGWDSSSTDTQYF

d_call: TRBD2
j_call: TRBJ2-1
v_call: TRBV4-2
cdr3_aa: CASSPTELAGYNEQFF

d_call: TRBD2
j_call: TRBJ2-5
v_call: TRBV4-2
cdr3_aa: CASSQDLGEGLETQYF

d_call: TRBD1
j_call: TRBJ2-3
v_call: TRBV7-3
cdr3_aa: CASSLSQGSPDTQYF

d_call: -
j_call: TRBJ2-1
v_call: TRBV5-1
cdr3_aa: CASSLKAGEQFF

d_call: TRBD1
j_call: TRBJ1-1
v_call: TRBV5-1
cdr3_aa: CASSPRQGRNTEAFF

d_call: TRBD1
j_call: TRBJ2-7
v_call: TRBV2
cdr3_aa: CASVNRDSSYEQYF

d_call: TRBD1
j_call: TRBJ2-5
v_call: TRBV28
cdr3_aa: CASSRTGGGGTQYF

d_call: -
j_call: TRBJ2-7
v_call: TRBV29-1
cdr3_aa: CSVGPGNSYEQYF

d_call: TRBD2
j_call: TRBJ2-7
v_call: TRBV9
cdr3_aa: CASSVAAGGPTYEQYF

d_call: -
j_call: TRBJ2-7
v_call: TRBV29-1
cdr3_aa: CSVVTSGAYEQYF

d_call: TRBD1
j_call: TRBJ1-5
v_call: TRBV2
cdr3_aa: CASRGQGTPQHF

d_call: -
j_call: TRBJ1-1
v_call: TRBV5-8
cdr3_aa: CASSLQRGHMNTEAFF

d_call: TRBD1
j_call: TRBJ1-2
v_call: TRBV5-1
cdr3_aa: CASSPAQKTGGSHGYTF

d_call: -
j_call: TRBJ1-1
v_call: TRBV28
cdr3_aa: CASSSPSWTEGAFF

d_call: -
j_call: TRBJ1-1
v_call: TRBV18
cdr3_aa: CASSPQGGTEAFF

d_call: -
j_call: TRBJ2-3
v_call: TRBV6-5
cdr3_aa: CASRGEAGTDTQYF

d_call: -
j_call: TRBJ1-1
v_call: TRBV11-3
cdr3_aa: CASSLDLGWFGGSNTEAFF

d_call: -
j_call: TRBJ2-7
v_call: TRBV11-3
cdr3_aa: CASSLAGHRYEQYF

d_call: -
j_call: TRBJ2-3
v_call: TRBV9
cdr3_aa: CASSPSGRYTDTQYF

d_call: -
j_call: TRBJ1-1
v_call: TRBV28
cdr3_aa: CASRTQVLTGLTEAFF